What follows describes a single T cell receptor (beta chain). The data were taken from a study of shared T cell receptors in the human thymus. The CDR3 consists of 16 residues. The germline V gene encodes CDR1 LGHNA and CDR2 YNFKEQ. After removal of 0 bases from V and 1 base from J, the junction contained 5 bases not matched to a gene. Sequencing was performed with immunoSEQ multiplex PCR; in TCRdb, only in-frame clones are kept and a portion is missing. The data contain about 380,000 clones, approximately 95% of them singletons. Sequencing used thymocytes. The V and J genes are TRBV4-2 and TRBJ2-5; 7 nucleotides agree with TRBD1. The TCR comes from a human donor. The CDR3 bases are TGTGCCAGCAGCCAAGAGGAACAGGGGTCCCAAGAGACCCAGTACTTC. It encodes CASSQEEQGSQETQYF.